The sequence of this T cell receptor beta chain was determined in a study of OX40 agonist ivuxolimab in advanced cancers. Study information: Partial response was recorded in three patients: one hepatocellular carcinoma and two cutaneous melanoma cases.

The study, taken as a whole, reports: Clonal expansion was among the lowest in partial responders at 0.1-3.0 mg/kg, especially CD8+. CD4+ T cells averaged fewer expanded clones than CD8+ T cells.

The table came from immunoSEQ multiplex PCR; TCRdb's copy has only in-frame clones and leaves some out. This sample yields roughly 76,000 clones, of which roughly 87% are seen a single time; about 3% belongs to the top ten. Worth noting for this clone: The antigen is not known.

Losses at the gene ends were 0 bases for V and 4 bases for J; bases not matched to a gene: 1. CDR1 and CDR2 from the germline V gene are LGHNA and YSLEER. This CDR3 has 15 amino acids. The source of this sequence is an adult with an advanced solid tumor such as melanoma, head and neck, liver or kidney cancer. The rearrangement uses TRBV4-3 and TRBJ2-1, with TRBD1 matching 9 bases. This specimen consisted of CD4+ or CD8+ T cells sorted from blood, obtained in a trial of the OX40 agonist ivuxolimab. CDR3 sequence: CASSQEGQGYNEQFF. DNA of the CDR3: TGCGCCAGCAGCCAAGAGGGACAGGGTTACAATGAGCAGTTCTTC.